This TCR beta chain was observed in a study of blood T cell repertoires in COVID-19. Study-wide context: Some COVID-19 samples were acute and others convalescent; all came from the United States, Italy and Spain. T cells, B-cell-depleted T cells, or PBMCs supplied cDNA or gDNA.

Trimming took off 10 bases at V and 6 bases at J, with 19 bases between the two ends. CDR1 is ENHRY, CDR2 SYGVKD, per germline. There are 13 residues in the CDR3. As originally analysed: The assay estimated nucleated cells by amplifying reference gene primers. Sequencing was performed with immunoSEQ multiplex PCR; in TCRdb, only in-frame clones are kept and a portion is missing. V and J calls and clone size are those listed in that table; D and trimming were worked out from the DNA. The sample holds about 260,000 clones, approximately 91% seen once. Seattle-derived patients entered the study during active infection and were followed longitudinally.

The chain combines TRBV10-3 with TRBJ2-7, with D unclear. Sequencing input: peripheral blood. The origin of this receptor is a woman in her 30s with COVID-19, enrolled during active disease. CDR3 region: CATDGSPTREQYF. In DNA, the CDR3 is TGTGCCACTGACGGGTCACCCACCCGCGAGCAGTACTTC.